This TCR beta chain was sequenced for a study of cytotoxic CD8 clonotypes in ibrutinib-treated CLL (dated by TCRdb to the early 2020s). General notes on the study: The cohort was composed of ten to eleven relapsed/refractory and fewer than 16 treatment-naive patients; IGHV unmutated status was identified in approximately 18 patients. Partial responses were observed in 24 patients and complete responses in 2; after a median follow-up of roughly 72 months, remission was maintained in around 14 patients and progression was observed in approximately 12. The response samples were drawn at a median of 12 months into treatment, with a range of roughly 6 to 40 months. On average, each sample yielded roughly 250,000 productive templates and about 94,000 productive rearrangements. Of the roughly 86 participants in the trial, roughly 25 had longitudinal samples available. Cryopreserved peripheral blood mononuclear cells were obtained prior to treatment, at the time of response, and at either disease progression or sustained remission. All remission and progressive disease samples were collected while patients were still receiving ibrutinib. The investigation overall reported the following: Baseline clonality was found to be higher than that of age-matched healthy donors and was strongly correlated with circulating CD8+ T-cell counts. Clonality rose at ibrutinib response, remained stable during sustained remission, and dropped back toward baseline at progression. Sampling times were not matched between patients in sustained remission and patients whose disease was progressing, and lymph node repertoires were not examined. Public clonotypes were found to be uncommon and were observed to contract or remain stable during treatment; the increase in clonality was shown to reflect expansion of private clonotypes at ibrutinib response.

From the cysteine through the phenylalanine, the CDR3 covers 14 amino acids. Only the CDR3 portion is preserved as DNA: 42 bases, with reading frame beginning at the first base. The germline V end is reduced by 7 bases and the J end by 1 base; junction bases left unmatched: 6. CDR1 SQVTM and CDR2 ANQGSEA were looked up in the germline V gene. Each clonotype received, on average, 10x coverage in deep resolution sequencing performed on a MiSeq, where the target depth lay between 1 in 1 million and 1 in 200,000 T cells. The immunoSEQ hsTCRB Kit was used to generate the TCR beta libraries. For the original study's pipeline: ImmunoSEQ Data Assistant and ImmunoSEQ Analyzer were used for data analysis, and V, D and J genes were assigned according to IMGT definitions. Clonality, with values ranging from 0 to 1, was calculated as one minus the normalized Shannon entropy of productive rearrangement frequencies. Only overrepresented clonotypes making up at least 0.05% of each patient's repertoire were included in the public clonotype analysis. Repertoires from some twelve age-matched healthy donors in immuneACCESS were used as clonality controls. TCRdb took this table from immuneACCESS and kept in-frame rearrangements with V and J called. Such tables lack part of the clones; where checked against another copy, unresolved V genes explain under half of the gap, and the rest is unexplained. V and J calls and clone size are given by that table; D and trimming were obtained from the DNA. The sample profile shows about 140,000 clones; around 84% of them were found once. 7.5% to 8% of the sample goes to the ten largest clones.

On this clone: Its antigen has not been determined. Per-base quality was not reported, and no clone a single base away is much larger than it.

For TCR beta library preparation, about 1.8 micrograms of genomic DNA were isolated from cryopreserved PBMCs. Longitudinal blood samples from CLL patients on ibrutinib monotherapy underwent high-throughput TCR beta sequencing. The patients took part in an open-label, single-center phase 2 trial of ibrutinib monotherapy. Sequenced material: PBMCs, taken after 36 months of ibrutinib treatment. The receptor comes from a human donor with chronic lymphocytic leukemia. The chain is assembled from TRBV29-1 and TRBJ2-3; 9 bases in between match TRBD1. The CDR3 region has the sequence CSAPGQGGTDTQYF. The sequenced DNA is TGCAGCGCCCCGGGACAGGGTGGCACAGATACGCAGTATTTT.